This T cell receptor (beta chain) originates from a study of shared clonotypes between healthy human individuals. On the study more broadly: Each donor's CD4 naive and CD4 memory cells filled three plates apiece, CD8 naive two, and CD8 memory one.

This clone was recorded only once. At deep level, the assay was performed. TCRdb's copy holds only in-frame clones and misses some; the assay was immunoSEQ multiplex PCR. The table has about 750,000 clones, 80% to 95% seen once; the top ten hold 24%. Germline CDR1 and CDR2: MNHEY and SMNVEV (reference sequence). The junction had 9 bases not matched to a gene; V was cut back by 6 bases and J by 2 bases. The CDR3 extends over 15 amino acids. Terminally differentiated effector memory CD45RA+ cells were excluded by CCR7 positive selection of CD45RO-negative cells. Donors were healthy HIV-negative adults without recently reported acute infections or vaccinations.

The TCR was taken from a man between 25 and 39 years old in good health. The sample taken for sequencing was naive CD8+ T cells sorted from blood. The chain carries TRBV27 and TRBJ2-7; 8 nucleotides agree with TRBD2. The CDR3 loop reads CASRPVSGSAYEQYF. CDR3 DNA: TGTGCCAGCAGACCAGTGAGCGGGAGTGCCTACGAGCAGTACTTC.